Reported below is one T cell receptor (beta chain). The data are from a study of T cell responses to AZD1222 COVID-19 vaccine. Profiled with immunoSEQ multiplex PCR; TCRdb holds only in-frame clones, not every one. This sample carries roughly 130,000 clones, 80% to 90% of them seen once, and the ten largest clones take roughly 1.7%. This TCR came from an adult in good health. Sequences were derived from peripheral blood, sampled on day 0 of AZD1222 vaccination.

The CDR3 DNA reads as TGTGCCAGCAGTATACACTCCCCAACTAATGAAAAACTGTTTTTT. Translation gives CASSIHSPTNEKLFF. The chain uses TRBV25-1 and TRBJ1-4; D not certain. The germline gives CDR1 MGHDK, CDR2 SYGVNS. V shed 5 bases and J shed 0 bases, with 10 bases lying between them. CDR3 size: 15 residues.